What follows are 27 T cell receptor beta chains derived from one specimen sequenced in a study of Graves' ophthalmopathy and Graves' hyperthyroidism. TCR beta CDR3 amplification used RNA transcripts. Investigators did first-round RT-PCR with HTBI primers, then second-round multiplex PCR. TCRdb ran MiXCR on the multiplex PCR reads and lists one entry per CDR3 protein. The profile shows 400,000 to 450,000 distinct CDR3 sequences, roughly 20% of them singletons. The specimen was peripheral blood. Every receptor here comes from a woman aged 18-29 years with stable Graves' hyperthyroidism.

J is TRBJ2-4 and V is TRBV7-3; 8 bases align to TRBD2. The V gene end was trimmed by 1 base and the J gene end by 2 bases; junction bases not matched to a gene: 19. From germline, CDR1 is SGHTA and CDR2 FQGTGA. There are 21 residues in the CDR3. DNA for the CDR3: TGTGCCAGCAGCTTAAGGCTATTTGCGGGGGGCGCCCCCATAACCAAAAACATTCAGTACTTC. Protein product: CASSLRLFAGGAPITKNIQYF.

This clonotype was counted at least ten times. The CDR3 is CASSLQTGWYEQYF. For the CDR3, the DNA is TGTGCCAGCAGTCTACAGACAGGGTGGTACGAGCAGTACTTC. The chain joins TRBV27 to TRBJ2-7; 7 nucleotides match TRBD1. The CDR3 has 14 amino acids. Germline loops: CDR1 MNHEY, CDR2 SMNVEV (reference sequence). Germline trimming cut 5 bases from V and 4 bases from J; bases unmatched to any gene: 8.

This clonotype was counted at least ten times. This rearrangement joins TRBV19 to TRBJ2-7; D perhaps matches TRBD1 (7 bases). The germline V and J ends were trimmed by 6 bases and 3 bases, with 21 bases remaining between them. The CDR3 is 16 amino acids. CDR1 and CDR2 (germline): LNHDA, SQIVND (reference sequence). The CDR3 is CASRRNTGDLIYEQYF. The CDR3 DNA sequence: TGTGCCAGTAGAAGAAACACAGGGGACTTAATCTACGAGCAGTACTTC.

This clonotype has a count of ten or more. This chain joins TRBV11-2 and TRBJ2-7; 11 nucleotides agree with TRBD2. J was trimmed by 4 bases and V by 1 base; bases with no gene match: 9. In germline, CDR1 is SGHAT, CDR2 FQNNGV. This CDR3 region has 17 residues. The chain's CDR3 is CASSLGSGGLAVYEQYF. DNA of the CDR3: TGTGCCAGCAGCTTAGGATCGGGGGGACTAGCGGTATACGAGCAGTACTTC.

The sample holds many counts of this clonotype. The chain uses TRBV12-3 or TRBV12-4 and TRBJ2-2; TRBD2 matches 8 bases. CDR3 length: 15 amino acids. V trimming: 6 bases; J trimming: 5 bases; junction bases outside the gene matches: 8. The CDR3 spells CASRLGASGTGELFF. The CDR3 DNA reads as TGTGCCAGCAGACTGGGGGCTAGCGGGACCGGGGAGCTGTTTTTT.

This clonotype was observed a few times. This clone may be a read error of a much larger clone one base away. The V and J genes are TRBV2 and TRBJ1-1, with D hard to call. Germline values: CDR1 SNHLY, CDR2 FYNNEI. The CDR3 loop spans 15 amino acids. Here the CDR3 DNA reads TGTGCCAGCAGTCTAGGAACCCATCGAAACACTGAAGCTTGCTTT. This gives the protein CASSLGTHRNTEACF.

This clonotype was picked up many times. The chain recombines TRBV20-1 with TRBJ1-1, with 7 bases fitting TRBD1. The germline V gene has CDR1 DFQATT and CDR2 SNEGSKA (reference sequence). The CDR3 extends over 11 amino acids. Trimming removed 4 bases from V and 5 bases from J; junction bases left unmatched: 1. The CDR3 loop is CSATGGTEAFF. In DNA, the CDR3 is TGCAGTGCTACAGGGGGGACTGAAGCTTTCTTT.

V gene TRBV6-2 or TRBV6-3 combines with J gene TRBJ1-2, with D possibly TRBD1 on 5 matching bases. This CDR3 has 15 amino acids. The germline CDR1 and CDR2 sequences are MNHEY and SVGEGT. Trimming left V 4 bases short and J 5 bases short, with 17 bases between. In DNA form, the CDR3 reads TGTGCCAGCAGTTTCCCCGGCAGGGATGGGTATGGCTACACCTTC. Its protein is CASSFPGRDGYGYTF.

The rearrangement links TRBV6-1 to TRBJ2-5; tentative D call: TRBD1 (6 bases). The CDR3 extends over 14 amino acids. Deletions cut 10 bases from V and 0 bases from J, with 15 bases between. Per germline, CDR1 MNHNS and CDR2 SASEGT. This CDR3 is CAIRGDPYQETQYF. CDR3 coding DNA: TGTGCCATCAGGGGAGATCCGTACCAAGAGACCCAGTACTTC.

Here the CDR3 reads CAWSYRGYTEAFF. The CDR3 DNA reads TGTGCCTGGAGTTACAGGGGGTACACTGAAGCTTTCTTT. V usage is TRBV30 and J usage is TRBJ1-1; 8 bases map to TRBD1. This CDR3 contains 13 residues. Trimming removed 2 bases from V and 3 bases from J; junction bases left unmatched: 2. Germline V gene data show CDR1 as GTSNPN and CDR2 as SVGIG (reference sequence). The variable domain in full, with the rest retrieved from reference TRBV30 and TRBJ1-1, is SQTIHQWPATLVQPVGSPLSLECTVEGTSNPNLYWYRQAAGRGLQLLFYSVGIGQISSEVPQNLSASRPQDRQFILSSKKLLLSDSGFYLCAWSYRGYTEAFFGQGTRLTVV.

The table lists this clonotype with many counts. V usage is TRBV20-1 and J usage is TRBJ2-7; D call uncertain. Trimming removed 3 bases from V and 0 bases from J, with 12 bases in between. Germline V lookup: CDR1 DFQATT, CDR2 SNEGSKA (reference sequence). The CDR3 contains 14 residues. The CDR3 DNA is TGCAGTGCTAGTTCGTGGCTAGACTCCTACGAGCAGTACTTC. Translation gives CSASSWLDSYEQYF.

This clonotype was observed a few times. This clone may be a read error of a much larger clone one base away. CDR3 DNA: TGTGCCTGGGACAGGGTCCCGAACACTGGAGCTTTCTTT. This translates into CAWDRVPNTGAFF. The V gene is TRBV30, the J gene TRBJ1-1; 7 bases align to TRBD1. This CDR3 has 13 amino acids. Germline CDR1 and CDR2: GTSNPN and SVGIG (reference sequence). Full variable domain (outside the CDR3, taken from reference TRBV30 and TRBJ1-1): SQTIHQWPATLVQPVGSPLSLECTVEGTSNPNLYWYRQAAGRGLQLLFYSVGIGQISSEVPQNLSASRPQDRQFILSSKKLLLSDSGFYLCAWDRVPNTGAFFGQGTRLTVV.

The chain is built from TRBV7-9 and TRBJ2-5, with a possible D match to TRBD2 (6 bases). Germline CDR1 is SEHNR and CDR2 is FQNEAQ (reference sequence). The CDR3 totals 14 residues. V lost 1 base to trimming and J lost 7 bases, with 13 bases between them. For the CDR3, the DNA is TGTGCCAGCAGCTTAGTTAGCGGAAAAGCGACCCAGTACTTC. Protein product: CASSLVSGKATQYF.

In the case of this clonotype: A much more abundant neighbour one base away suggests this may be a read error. CDR3: CASSEEREYQETQYF. CDR3 nucleotides: TGCGCCAGCAGTGAGGAGCGGGAGTACCAAGAGACCCAGTACTTC. The chain uses TRBV10-2 and TRBJ2-5; 8 bases map to TRBD2. With 2 bases clipped from V and 0 bases from J, the junction kept 2 bases outside the gene matches. CDR1 is WSHSY and CDR2 is SAAADI in the germline V gene. The CDR3 runs to 15 residues.

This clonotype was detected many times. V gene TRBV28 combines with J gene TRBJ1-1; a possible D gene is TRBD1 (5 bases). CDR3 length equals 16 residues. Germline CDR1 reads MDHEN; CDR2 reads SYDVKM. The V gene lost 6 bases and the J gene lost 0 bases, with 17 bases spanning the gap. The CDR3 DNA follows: TGTGCCAGCAGCGGGCCGGGGACGAGAATGAACACTGAAGCTTTCTTT. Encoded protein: CASSGPGTRMNTEAFF.

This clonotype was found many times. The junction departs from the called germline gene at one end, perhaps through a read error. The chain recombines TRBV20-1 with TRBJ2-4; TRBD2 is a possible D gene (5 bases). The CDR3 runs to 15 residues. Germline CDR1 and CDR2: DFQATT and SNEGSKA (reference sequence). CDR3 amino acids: CSAMDGNLAKNIKYF. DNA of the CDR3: TGCAGTGCTATGGACGGAAATCTAGCCAAAAACATTAAGTACTTC.

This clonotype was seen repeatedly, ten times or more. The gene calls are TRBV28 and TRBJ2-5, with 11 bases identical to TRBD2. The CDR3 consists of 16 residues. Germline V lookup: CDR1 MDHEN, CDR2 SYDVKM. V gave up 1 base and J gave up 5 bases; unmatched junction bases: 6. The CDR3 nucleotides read TGTGCCAGCAGTTTATCACTAGCGGGAGCTCGGGAGACCCAGTACTTC. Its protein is CASSLSLAGARETQYF.

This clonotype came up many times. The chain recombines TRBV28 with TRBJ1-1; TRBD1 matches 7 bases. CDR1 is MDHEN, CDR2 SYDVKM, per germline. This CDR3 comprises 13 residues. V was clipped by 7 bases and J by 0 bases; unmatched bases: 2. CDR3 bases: TGTGCCAGCAAGGGGGCAGTGAACACTGAAGCTTTCTTT. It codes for CASKGAVNTEAFF.

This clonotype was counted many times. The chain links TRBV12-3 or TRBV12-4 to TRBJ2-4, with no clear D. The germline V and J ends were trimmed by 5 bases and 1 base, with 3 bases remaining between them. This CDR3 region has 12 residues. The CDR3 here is CASSPAKNIQYF. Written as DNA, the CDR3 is TGTGCCAGCAGTCCCGCCAAAAACATTCAGTACTTC.

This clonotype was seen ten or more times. The CDR3 nucleotides read TGTGCCAGCAGTGACGGGACTAGCGGGGGAAGTTGGGGAGAGACCCAGTACTTC. Encoded protein: CASSDGTSGGSWGETQYF. The genes are TRBV25-1 and TRBJ2-5; 14 bases fit TRBD2. V lost 3 bases, J lost 4 bases, and 10 bases stayed unmatched. Germline CDR1 reads MGHDK; CDR2 reads SYGVNS. The CDR3 covers 18 residues.

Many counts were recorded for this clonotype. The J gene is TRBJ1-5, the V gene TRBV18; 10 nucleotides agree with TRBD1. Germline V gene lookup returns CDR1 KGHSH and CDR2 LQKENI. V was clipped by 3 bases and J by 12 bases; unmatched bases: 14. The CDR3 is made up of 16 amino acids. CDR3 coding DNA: TGTGCCAGCTCACCCTCTCGATCAGGGACAGGGGAGCGCCAGCATTTT. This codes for CASSPSRSGTGERQHF.

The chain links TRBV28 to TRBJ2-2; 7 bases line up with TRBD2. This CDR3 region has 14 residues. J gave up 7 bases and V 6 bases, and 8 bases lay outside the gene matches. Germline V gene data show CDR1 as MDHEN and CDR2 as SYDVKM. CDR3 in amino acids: CASSLIAGHGELFF. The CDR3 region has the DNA TGTGCCAGCAGCCTCATAGCGGGTCACGGGGAGCTGTTTTTT.

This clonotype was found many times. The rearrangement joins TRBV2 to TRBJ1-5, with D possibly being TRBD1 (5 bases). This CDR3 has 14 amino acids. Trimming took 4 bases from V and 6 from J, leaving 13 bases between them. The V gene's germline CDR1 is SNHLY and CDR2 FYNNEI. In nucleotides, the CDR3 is TGTGCCAGCAGTGGTCAGGGTACTATTCAGCCCCAGCATTTT. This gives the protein CASSGQGTIQPQHF.

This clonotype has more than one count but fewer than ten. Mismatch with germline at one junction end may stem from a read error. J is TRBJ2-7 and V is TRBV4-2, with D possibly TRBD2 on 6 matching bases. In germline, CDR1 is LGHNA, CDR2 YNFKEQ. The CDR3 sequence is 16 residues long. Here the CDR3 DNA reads TGTGCCAGCAGCCAAGCGGGCGGGGATCGCCGGGGCGAGCAGTGCTTC. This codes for CASSQAGGDRRGEQCF.

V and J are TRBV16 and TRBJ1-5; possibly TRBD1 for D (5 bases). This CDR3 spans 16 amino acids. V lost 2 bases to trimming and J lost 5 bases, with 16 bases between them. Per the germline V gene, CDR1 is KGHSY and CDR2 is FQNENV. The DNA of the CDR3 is TGTGCCAGCAGCCAAGTCGCTTTTCGGGGGGATCAGCCCCAGCATTTT. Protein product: CASSQVAFRGDQPQHF. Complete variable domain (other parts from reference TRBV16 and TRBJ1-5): GEEVAQTPKHLVRGEGQKAKLYCAPIKGHSYVFWYQQVLKNEFKFLISFQNENVFDETGMPKERFSAKCLPNSPCSLEIQATKLEDSAVYFCASSQVAFRGDQPQHFGDGTRLSIL.

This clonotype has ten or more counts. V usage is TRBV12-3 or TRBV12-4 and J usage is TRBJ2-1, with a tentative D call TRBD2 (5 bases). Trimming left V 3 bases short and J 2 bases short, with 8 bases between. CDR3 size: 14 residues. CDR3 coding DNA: TGTGCCAGCAGTTTGACCGGGACCTACAATGAGCAGTTCTTC. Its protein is CASSLTGTYNEQFF.

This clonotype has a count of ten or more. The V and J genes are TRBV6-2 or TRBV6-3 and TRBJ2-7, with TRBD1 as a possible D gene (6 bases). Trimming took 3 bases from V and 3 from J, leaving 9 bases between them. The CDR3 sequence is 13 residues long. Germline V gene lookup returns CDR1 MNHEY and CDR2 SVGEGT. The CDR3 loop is CASSYGDNYEQYF. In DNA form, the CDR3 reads TGTGCCAGCAGTTATGGGGACAACTACGAGCAGTACTTC.